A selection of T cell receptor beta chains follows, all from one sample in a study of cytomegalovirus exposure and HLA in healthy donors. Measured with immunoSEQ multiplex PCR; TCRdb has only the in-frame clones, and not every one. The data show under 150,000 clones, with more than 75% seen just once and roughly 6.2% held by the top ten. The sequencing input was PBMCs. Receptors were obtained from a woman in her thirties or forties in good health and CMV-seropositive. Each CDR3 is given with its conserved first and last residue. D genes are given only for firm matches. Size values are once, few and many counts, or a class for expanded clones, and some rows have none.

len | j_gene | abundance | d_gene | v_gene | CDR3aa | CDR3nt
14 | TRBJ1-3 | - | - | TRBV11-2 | CASSLAGSGNTIYF | TGTGCCAGCAGCTTAGCAGGCTCTGGAAACACCATATATTTT
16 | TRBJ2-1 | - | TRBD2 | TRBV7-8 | CASSLATSGSANEQFF | TGTGCCAGCAGCTTAGCGACTAGCGGGAGTGCGAATGAGCAGTTCTTC
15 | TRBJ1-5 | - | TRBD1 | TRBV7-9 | CASSSGQAIGQPQHF | TGTGCCAGCAGCTCCGGACAGGCCATTGGCCAGCCCCAGCATTTT
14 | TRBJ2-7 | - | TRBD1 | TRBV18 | CASSPGQGPYEQYF | TGTGCCAGCTCACCGGGACAGGGACCCTACGAGCAGTACTTC
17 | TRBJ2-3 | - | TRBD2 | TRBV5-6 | CASSTTSGRYRTDTQYF | TGTGCCAGCAGCACGACTAGCGGGAGATACCGAACAGATACGCAGTATTTT
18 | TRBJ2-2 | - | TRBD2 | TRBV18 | CASSSGLAGGGNTGELFF | TGTGCCAGCTCTTCTGGACTAGCGGGAGGAGGGAACACCGGGGAGCTGTTTTTT
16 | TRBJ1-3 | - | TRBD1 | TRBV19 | CASSRPGQGVSNTIYF | TGTGCCAGTAGTCGACCGGGACAGGGTGTCTCAAACACCATATATTTT
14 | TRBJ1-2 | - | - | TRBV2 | CASRGQTANYGYTF | TGTGCCAGCAGAGGACAGACTGCTAACTATGGCTACACCTTC
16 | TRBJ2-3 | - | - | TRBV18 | CASSPDLWQGGDTQYF | TGTGCCAGCTCACCAGATTTATGGCAGGGGGGAGATACGCAGTATTTT
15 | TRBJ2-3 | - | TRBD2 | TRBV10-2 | CASSDWAGGTDTQYF | TGCGCCAGCAGTGATTGGGCGGGGGGCACAGATACGCAGTATTTT
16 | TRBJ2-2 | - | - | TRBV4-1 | CASSQSALVGTGELFF | TGCGCCAGCAGCCAATCTGCACTAGTCGGCACCGGGGAGCTGTTTTTT
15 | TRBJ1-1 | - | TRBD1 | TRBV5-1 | CASSLGTGMNTEAFF | TGCGCCAGCAGCTTGGGGACAGGAATGAACACTGAAGCTTTCTTT
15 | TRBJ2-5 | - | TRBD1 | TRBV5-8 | CASSFGDRGYETQYF | TGTGCCAGCAGCTTTGGGGACAGGGGGTATGAGACCCAGTACTTC
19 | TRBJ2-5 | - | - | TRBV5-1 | CASSFGNTGTGTASETQYF | TGCGCCAGCAGCTTCGGGAACACTGGCACAGGGACCGCCTCGGAGACCCAGTACTTC
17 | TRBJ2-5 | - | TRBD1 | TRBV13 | CASSSQGTGGFQETQYF | TGTGCCAGCAGCTCTCAGGGGACAGGGGGCTTCCAAGAGACCCAGTACTTC
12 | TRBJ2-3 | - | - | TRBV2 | CASSEGAREEYF | TGTGCCAGCAGTGAAGGTGCGAGGGAGGAGTATTTT
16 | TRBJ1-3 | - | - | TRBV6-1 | CASSDMIMTAGNTIYF | TGTGCCAGCAGTGATATGATTATGACAGCTGGAAACACCATATATTTT
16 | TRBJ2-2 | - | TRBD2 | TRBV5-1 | CASSLLAGGTTGELFF | TGCGCCAGCAGCTTACTAGCGGGAGGGACTACCGGGGAGCTGTTTTTT
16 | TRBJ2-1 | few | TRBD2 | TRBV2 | CASSDMGLAGGGEQFF | TGTGCCAGCAGTGACATGGGACTAGCGGGAGGGGGTGAGCAGTTCTTC
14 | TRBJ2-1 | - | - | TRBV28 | CASSPAGGASEQFF | TGTGCCAGCAGCCCTGCCGGGGGAGCTTCTGAGCAGTTCTTC
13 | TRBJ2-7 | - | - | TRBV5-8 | CASILGQTYEQYF | TGTGCCAGCATCCTAGGACAGACCTACGAGCAGTACTTC
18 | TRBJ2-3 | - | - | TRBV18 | CASSPRPGSTVKTDTQYF | TGTGCCAGCTCACCTCGCCCCGGGAGCACTGTAAAGACAGATACGCAGTATTTT
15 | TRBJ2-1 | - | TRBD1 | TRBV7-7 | CASSFGTARYNEQFF | TGTGCTAGCAGCTTCGGGACAGCGCGTTACAATGAGCAGTTCTTC
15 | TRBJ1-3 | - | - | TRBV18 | CASSPRTRAGNTIYF | TGTGCCAGCTCACCCCGGACCAGGGCGGGAAACACCATATATTTT
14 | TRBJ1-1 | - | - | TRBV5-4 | CASSFGGAVTEAFF | TGTGCCAGCAGCTTCGGGGGGGCTGTGACTGAAGCTTTCTTT
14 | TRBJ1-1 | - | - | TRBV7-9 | CASSLNVGGSEAFF | TGTGCCAGCAGCTTAAATGTCGGGGGATCAGAAGCTTTCTTT
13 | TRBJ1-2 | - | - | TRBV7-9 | CASSLGDRDGYTF | TGTGCCAGCAGCTTAGGAGACAGAGATGGCTACACCTTC
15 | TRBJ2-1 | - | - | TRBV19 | CASRQGYRVWNEQFF | TGTGCCAGTAGGCAGGGATACAGGGTATGGAATGAGCAGTTCTTC
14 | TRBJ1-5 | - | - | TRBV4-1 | CASSPPGGNQPQHF | TGCGCCAGCAGCCCCCCCGGGGGCAATCAGCCCCAGCATTTT
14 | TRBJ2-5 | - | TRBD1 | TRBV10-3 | CAISEKGARETQYF | TGTGCCATCAGTGAAAAGGGGGCAAGAGAGACCCAGTACTTC
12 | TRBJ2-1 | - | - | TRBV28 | CASSLNLAEQFF | TGTGCCAGCAGTTTAAATCTAGCTGAGCAGTTCTTC
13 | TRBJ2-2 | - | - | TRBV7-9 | CASSFLETGELFF | TGTGCCAGCAGCTTTTTAGAAACCGGGGAGCTGTTTTTT
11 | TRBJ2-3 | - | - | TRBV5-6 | CASSLRDTQYF | TGTGCCAGCAGCCTGCGAGATACGCAGTATTTT
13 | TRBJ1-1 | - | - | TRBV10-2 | CASRGDGNTEAFF | TGCGCCAGCAGGGGAGATGGGAACACTGAAGCTTTCTTT
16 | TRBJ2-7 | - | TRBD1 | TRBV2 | CASSQTGQVWGYEQYF | TGTGCCAGCAGTCAGACGGGACAGGTTTGGGGCTACGAGCAGTACTTC
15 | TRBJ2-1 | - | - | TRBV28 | CASSPEGGDYNEQFF | TGTGCCAGCAGTCCGGAGGGGGGGGACTACAATGAGCAGTTCTTC
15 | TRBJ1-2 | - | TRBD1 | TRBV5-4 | CASSVPGQGARGYTF | TGTGCCAGCAGCGTTCCGGGACAGGGGGCCCGAGGCTACACCTTC
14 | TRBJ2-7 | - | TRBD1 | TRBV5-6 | CASSPGQSTYEQYF | TGTGCCAGCAGCCCGGGACAGTCTACCTACGAGCAGTACTTC
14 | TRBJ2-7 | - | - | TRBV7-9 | CASSLSPRGHEQYF | TGTGCCAGCAGCTTAAGTCCCAGGGGCCACGAGCAGTACTTC
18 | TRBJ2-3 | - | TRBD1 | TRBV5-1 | CASSPGQAFAFSTDTQYF | TGCGCCAGCAGCCCCGGACAGGCCTTTGCTTTTTCCACAGATACGCAGTATTTT
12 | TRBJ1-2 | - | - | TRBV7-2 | CASSLERGGYTF | TGTGCCAGCAGCTTAGAAAGGGGCGGCTACACCTTC
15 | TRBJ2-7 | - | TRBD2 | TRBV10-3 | CATSGLAGADYEQYF | TGTGCCACCTCGGGACTAGCGGGAGCGGACTACGAGCAGTACTTC
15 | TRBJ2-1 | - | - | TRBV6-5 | CASSYARVTSNEQFF | TGTGCCAGCAGTTATGCCAGGGTAACTTCTAATGAGCAGTTCTTC
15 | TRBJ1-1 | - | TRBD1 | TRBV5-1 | CASSLDRVRNTEAFF | TGCGCCAGCAGCCTGGACAGGGTCCGGAACACTGAAGCTTTCTTT
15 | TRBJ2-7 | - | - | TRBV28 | CASSGQGGARRGQYF | TGTGCCAGCAGTGGGCAGGGTGGGGCGCGAAGGGGGCAGTACTTC
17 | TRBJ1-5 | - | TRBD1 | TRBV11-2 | CASSSGQGEGSNQPQHF | TGTGCCAGCAGCTCGGGACAGGGTGAAGGGAGCAATCAGCCCCAGCATTTT
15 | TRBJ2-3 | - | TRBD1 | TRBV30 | CACPSGTGGTDTQYF | TGTGCCTGCCCGTCCGGGACAGGGGGCACAGATACGCAGTATTTT
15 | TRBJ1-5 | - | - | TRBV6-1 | CASSEGYISNQPQHF | TGTGCCAGCAGTGAGGGCTACATTAGCAATCAGCCCCAGCATTTT
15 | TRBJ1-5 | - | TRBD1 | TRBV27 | CASSTGQGVNQPQHF | TGTGCCAGCAGCACGGGACAGGGGGTCAATCAGCCCCAGCATTTT
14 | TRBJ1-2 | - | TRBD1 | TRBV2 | CASRDRGRVYGYTF | TGTGCCAGCAGGGACAGGGGCAGAGTATATGGCTACACCTTC
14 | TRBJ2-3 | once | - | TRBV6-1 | CASSERAGLATQYF | TGTGCCAGCAGTGAAAGAGCCGGGCTAGCCACGCAGTATTTT
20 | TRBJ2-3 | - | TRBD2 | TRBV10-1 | CASSESFGLAGEDGTDTQYF | TGCGCCAGCAGTGAGAGTTTTGGACTAGCGGGAGAAGATGGCACAGATACGCAGTATTTT
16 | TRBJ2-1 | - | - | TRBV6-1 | CASTEVGGGPSNEQFF | TGTGCCAGCACTGAAGTAGGGGGAGGGCCCAGCAATGAGCAGTTCTTC
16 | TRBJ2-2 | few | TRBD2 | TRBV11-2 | CASSLPPAGTTGELFF | TGTGCCAGCAGCTTACCACCAGCGGGAACGACCGGGGAGCTGTTTTTT